A single sample gave rise to the 22 T cell receptor beta chains below, sequenced in a study of blood T cell repertoires in COVID-19. Generated by immunoSEQ multiplex PCR, the TCRdb table keeps only in-frame clones and is missing some. The table has around 190,000 clones, under 90% seen once; the top ten hold 6% to 8.5%. Sequencing was carried out using peripheral blood. These receptors came from a human donor in a cohort sampled during active COVID-19.

Details on this clone: The same CDR3 can be traced to other DNA sequences in this sample. This chain joins TRBV6-5 and TRBJ1-1, with D possibly matching TRBD1 (5 bases). Trimming removed 5 bases at V and 1 base at J, with 8 bases between. Germline CDR1 MNHEY, CDR2 SVGAGI. This CDR3 is built from 13 residues. The CDR3 coding sequence is TGTGCCAGCAGTCCGGGGGGGAACACTGAAGCTTTCTTT. Amino acid sequence: CASSPGGNTEAFF.

This rearrangement joins TRBV3-1 (or the pseudogene TRBV3-2) to TRBJ2-1; 8 bases match TRBD2. V lost 6 bases and J lost 4; bases outside the gene matches: 8. Germline-derived CDR1 and CDR2 are LGHDT and YNNKEL (reference sequence). The CDR3 covers 15 residues. CDR3 bases: TGTGCCAGCAGGTCTCGGGGGGGCCCTTACAATGAGCAGTTCTTC. It encodes CASRSRGGPYNEQFF.

This rearrangement joins TRBV10-3 to TRBJ2-3; D not certain. Deletions cut 3 bases from V and 1 base from J, with 2 bases between. Germline CDR1 and CDR2: ENHRY and SYGVKD. The CDR3 is 12 amino acids. CDR3 sequence reads: CAISDGTDTQYF. The CDR3 DNA is TGTGCCATCAGTGACGGCACAGATACGCAGTATTTT.

The chain couples TRBV3-1 (or the pseudogene TRBV3-2) to TRBJ2-7; the D gene is possibly TRBD1 (6 bases). The V and J ends lost 0 bases and 1 base respectively, with 10 bases between them. The CDR3 loop spans 15 amino acids. Germline CDR1 and CDR2: LGHDT and YNNKEL (reference sequence). DNA for the CDR3: TGTGCCAGCAGCCAAGACGCTACAGGGTCCTACGAGCAGTACTTC. It encodes CASSQDATGSYEQYF.

The table lists this clone with a few counts. V usage is TRBV7-9 and J usage is TRBJ2-2; 9 bases are a match to TRBD1. V trimming: 5 bases; J trimming: 6 bases; junction bases outside the gene matches: 4. The germline gives CDR1 SEHNR, CDR2 FQNEAQ (reference sequence). The CDR3 has 14 amino acids. Here the CDR3 DNA reads TGTGCCAGCAGCCCACAGGGGGCGGCCGGGGAGCTGTTTTTT. Translation: CASSPQGAAGELFF.

The chain employs TRBV7-9 and TRBJ2-3; 7 nucleotides agree with TRBD1. CDR3 length: 16 residues. Looked up from germline, CDR1 is SEHNR and CDR2 is FQNEAQ (reference sequence). V gave up 5 bases and J gave up 0 bases; unmatched junction bases: 8. The chain's CDR3 is CASSADRVSSTDTQYF. The CDR3 nucleotides are TGTGCCAGCAGCGCCGACAGGGTATCGAGCACAGATACGCAGTATTTT.

This clone was seen a few times. The chain links TRBV15 to TRBJ1-5, with 8 bases fitting TRBD1. The CDR3 is 17 residues long. Germline CDR1 and CDR2: LNHNV and YYDKDF (reference sequence). V gave up 3 bases and J gave up 6 bases; unmatched junction bases: 13. CDR3 nucleotide sequence: TGTGCCACCAGCAGGTGGATGGGACAGGATCGAGGTCAGCCCCAGCATTTT. This encodes CATSRWMGQDRGQPQHF.

This clone was picked up a small number of times. V and J are TRBV29-1 and TRBJ2-7; 8 bases are a match to TRBD1. Trimming took 4 bases from V and 5 from J; bases not matched to a gene: 4. Per germline, CDR1 SQVTM and CDR2 ANQGSEA. The CDR3 covers 12 residues. The CDR3 coding sequence is TGCAGCGTTGGACAGGGGAGCGACGAGCAGTACTTC. Protein product: CSVGQGSDEQYF.

The chain has TRBV10-3 and TRBJ1-1; D not certain. The CDR3 spans 13 residues. V was pared by 6 bases and J by 4 bases, with 12 bases between. The germline V gene has CDR1 ENHRY and CDR2 SYGVKD. In DNA, the CDR3 is TGTGCCATCAGCGAAGGCCGGGGCACTGAAGCTTTCTTT. Encoded protein: CAISEGRGTEAFF.

V usage is TRBV6-1 and J usage is TRBJ1-3, with D unclear. Trimming pared 1 base from V and 0 bases from J, leaving 10 bases between. CDR1 is MNHNS, CDR2 SASEGT, per germline. This CDR3 is 16 amino acids long. The CDR3 sequence is CASSEEVLASGNTIYF. In nucleotides, the CDR3 is TGTGCCAGCAGTGAAGAGGTATTAGCCTCTGGAAACACCATATATTTT.

This sequence joins TRBV18 and TRBJ1-1; TRBD1 agrees at 8 bases. The CDR3 extends over 18 amino acids. CDR1 is KGHSH and CDR2 is LQKENI in the germline V gene. J gave up 1 base and V 5 bases, and 15 bases lay outside the gene matches. The CDR3 is CASSAGGLGNLWNTEAFF. CDR3 nucleotide sequence: TGTGCCAGCTCAGCAGGGGGCCTCGGGAACCTGTGGAACACTGAAGCTTTCTTT.

CDR3 sequence: CASSLERGQNSGANVLTF. The CDR3 coding sequence is TGTGCCAGCAGCCTAGAAAGGGGACAAAACTCTGGGGCCAACGTCCTGACTTTC. The chain links TRBV7-6 to TRBJ2-6, with D maybe TRBD1 (6 bases). Germline CDR1 is SGHVS and CDR2 is FNYEAQ. There are 18 residues in the CDR3. V lost 5 bases and J lost 0, with 17 bases in between.

J is TRBJ1-4 and V is TRBV28, with D maybe TRBD1 (6 bases). The CDR3 totals 14 residues. Germline V CDR1 and CDR2: MDHEN, SYDVKM. V lost 6 bases to trimming and J lost 5 bases, with 13 bases between them. CDR3 nucleotide sequence: TGTGCCAGCAGGGAACAGGGAGACAATGAAAAACTGTTTTTT. It specifies CASREQGDNEKLFF. Complete variable domain (other parts from reference TRBV28 and TRBJ1-4): DVKVTQSSRYLVKRTGEKVFLECVQDMDHENMFWYRQDPGLGLRLIYFSYDVKMKEKGDIPEGYSVSREKKERFSLILESASTNQTSMYLCASREQGDNEKLFFGSGTQLSVL.

This clone was seen more than once but under ten times. CDR3 loop: CASSQGRGPGKQYF. In DNA, the CDR3 is TGCGCCAGCAGCCAAGGAAGGGGGCCAGGGAAGCAGTACTTC. J is TRBJ2-7 and V is TRBV4-1; 7 bases map to TRBD1. Looked up from germline, CDR1 is MGHRA and CDR2 is YSYEKL. J gave up 8 bases and V 1 base, and 8 bases lay outside the gene matches. This CDR3 is built from 14 residues.

The chain links TRBV5-4 to TRBJ1-6; D gene unclear. V dropped 2 bases and J dropped 13 bases, with 10 bases sitting between them. The CDR3 contains 12 residues. Germline CDR1 is SGHNT and CDR2 is YYREEE (reference sequence). CDR3 nucleotides: TGTGCCAGCAGCTTTTGGGCTGGCCCCCTCCACTTT. Translating it yields CASSFWAGPLHF.

V is TRBV27 and J is TRBJ2-7; 9 nucleotides align to TRBD1. This CDR3 has 13 residues. CDR1 is MNHEY and CDR2 is SMNVEV in the germline V gene (reference sequence). Trimming took 4 bases from V and 6 from J; bases not matched to a gene: 4. This CDR3 reads CASSSTGGGEQYF. The CDR3, as DNA: TGTGCCAGCAGTTCGACAGGGGGAGGCGAGCAGTACTTC.

This clone was detected only a few times. This chain joins TRBV5-1 and TRBJ1-4, with no clear D. Germline CDR1 and CDR2: SGHRS and YFSETQ. This CDR3 is 14 amino acids long. Trimming shortened V by 3 bases and J by 7 bases, and 13 bases separated the two germline ends. CDR3 in DNA: TGCGCCAGCAGCTCATTAGGTGGGAGTGAAAAACTGTTTTTT. Encoded protein: CASSSLGGSEKLFF.

The chain is built from TRBV20-1 and TRBJ2-1; D unclear. Per the germline V gene, CDR1 is DFQATT and CDR2 is SNEGSKA (reference sequence). V was trimmed by 3 bases and J by 7 bases, leaving 7 bases between them. The CDR3 contains 11 residues. CDR3 residues: CSARSVNEQFF. In nucleotides, the CDR3 is TGCAGTGCTAGGTCAGTAAATGAGCAGTTCTTC.

This chain connects TRBV19 to TRBJ1-2, with 11 bases that match TRBD1. V shed 6 bases, J shed 7 bases, and the junction held 7 bases outside the gene matches. The CDR3 has 14 residues. Germline V gene sequence: CDR1 LNHDA, CDR2 SQIVND (reference sequence). CDR3 coding DNA: TGTGCCAGTAGAACGATGGACAGGGGGCTTGGCTACACCTTC. Translation gives CASRTMDRGLGYTF.

The genes are TRBV7-3 and TRBJ2-3, with TRBD2 identical over 13 bases. Losses at the gene ends were 5 bases for V and 0 bases for J; bases not matched to a gene: 8. The CDR3 is 18 amino acids. Germline V CDR1 and CDR2: SGHTA, FQGTGA. CDR3 residues: CASSMTSGGTSSTDTQYF. The CDR3, as DNA: TGTGCCAGCAGCATGACTAGCGGGGGGACCTCTAGCACAGATACGCAGTATTTT.

The CDR3: CASSLVRGPEQYF. The CDR3 DNA follows: TGTGCCAGCAGTTTAGTCAGGGGGCCCGAGCAGTACTTC. The rearrangement uses TRBV12-3 or TRBV12-4 and TRBJ2-7; 8 nucleotides agree with TRBD1. This CDR3 has 13 residues. V lost 1 base and J lost 6; bases outside the gene matches: 2.

The chain recombines TRBV3-1 (or the pseudogene TRBV3-2) with TRBJ1-3; the D gene is possibly TRBD1 (6 bases). The CDR3 contains 15 residues. CDR1 is LGHDT and CDR2 is YNNKEL in the germline V gene (reference sequence). V lost 0 bases, J lost 3 bases, and 9 bases lay in between. CDR3 sequence: CASSQDLDSGNTIYF. The DNA for the CDR3 is TGTGCCAGCAGCCAAGATCTGGACAGTGGAAACACCATATATTTT.